This passage covers 13 T cell receptor beta chains from one sample sequenced in a study of blood T cell repertoires in COVID-19. TCRdb keeps only in-frame clones here, not all; method: immunoSEQ multiplex PCR. The sample carries some 150,000 clones, 84% recorded once. Sequencing input: peripheral blood. These receptors were obtained from a human donor in a cohort sampled during active COVID-19.

This clone was seen a few times. The chain uses TRBV7-6 and TRBJ2-7; 8 bases fit TRBD1. The ends lost 3 bases at V and 6 bases at J; junction bases unmatched: 13. Germline CDR1 reads SGHVS; CDR2 reads FNYEAQ. CDR3 length: 16 residues. The CDR3 loop is CASSFWEPGQGAEQYF. Here the CDR3 DNA reads TGTGCCAGCAGCTTTTGGGAACCCGGACAGGGCGCCGAGCAGTACTTC.

The CDR3 DNA follows: TGTGCCAGCAGCTTAGGCCTCCAGGGGCCAGATACGCAGTATTTT. Its protein product is CASSLGLQGPDTQYF. V usage is TRBV13 and J usage is TRBJ2-3; perhaps TRBD1 as D (6 bases). Germline V gene data show CDR1 as PRHDT and CDR2 as FYEKMQ (reference sequence). This CDR3 contains 15 residues. The V and J ends lost 0 bases and 4 bases respectively, with 11 bases between them.

The V gene is TRBV12-5, the J gene TRBJ1-1, with no clear D. V lost 1 base and J lost 1, with 4 bases in between. CDR3 length: 13 residues. The germline V gene encodes CDR1 LGHNT and CDR2 FRNRAP. DNA of the CDR3: TGTGCTAGTGGTTTGGGCGCGAACACTGAAGCTTTCTTT. Its protein is CASGLGANTEAFF.

V usage is TRBV2 and J usage is TRBJ2-5; 11 bases are shared with TRBD1. The V gene's germline CDR1 is SNHLY and CDR2 FYNNEI. V lost 8 bases and J lost 4; bases outside the gene matches: 6. The length of the CDR3 is 14 residues. The CDR3 nucleotides read TGTGCCAGCTCAGGACAGGGGGCCGGAGAGACCCAGTACTTC. Protein product: CASSGQGAGETQYF.

This rearrangement joins TRBV9 to TRBJ1-6, with 7 bases lining up with TRBD1. V gave up 3 bases and J gave up 10 bases; unmatched junction bases: 10. This CDR3 spans 15 amino acids. The germline CDR1 and CDR2 sequences are SGDLS and YYNGEE. CDR3 in DNA: TGTGCCAGCAGCGCCGACGACAGGGTCGGGTCACCCCTCCACTTT. Translation gives CASSADDRVGSPLHF.

This chain uses TRBV3-1 (or the pseudogene TRBV3-2) with TRBJ1-4; the D gene is possibly TRBD1 (6 bases). Germline CDR1 reads LGHDT; CDR2 reads YNNKEL (reference sequence). The CDR3 contains 15 residues. V was trimmed by 0 bases and J by 8 bases, leaving 13 bases between them. CDR3 loop: CASSQDLTGFEKLFF. For the CDR3, the DNA is TGTGCCAGCAGCCAAGATCTCACAGGGTTCGAAAAACTGTTTTTT.

This chain uses TRBV6-5 with TRBJ1-1; 7 bases line up with TRBD1. Germline V gives CDR1 MNHEY, CDR2 SVGAGI. There are 13 residues in the CDR3. The J segment lost 1 base and the V segment lost 7 bases, leaving 3 bases of the junction unmatched. CDR3 sequence: CASINRGNTEAFF. The CDR3 nucleotides are TGTGCCAGCATCAACAGGGGGAACACTGAAGCTTTCTTT.

The V and J genes are TRBV6-2 or TRBV6-3 and TRBJ1-2; 7 nucleotides agree with TRBD1. Per the germline V gene, CDR1 is MNHEY and CDR2 is SVGEGT. The V and J ends lost 0 bases and 1 base, in that order; junction bases with no gene match: 8. The CDR3 runs to 17 residues. The chain's CDR3 is CASSYSTSRDSNYGYTF. CDR3 DNA: TGTGCCAGCAGTTACTCGACGTCGAGGGACAGTAACTATGGCTACACCTTC.

The chain joins TRBV11-3 to TRBJ2-7; 7 positions agree with TRBD1. Germline V gene lookup returns CDR1 SGHNT and CDR2 YENEEA. Trimming removed 1 base from V and 3 bases from J; junction bases left unmatched: 6. The CDR3 totals 15 residues. The CDR3: CASSLAGTAVYEQYF. In nucleotides, the CDR3 is TGTGCCAGCAGCTTAGCAGGGACAGCAGTCTACGAGCAGTACTTC.

V usage is TRBV19 and J usage is TRBJ1-5; D may be TRBD1 (5 bases). Germline CDR1 reads LNHDA; CDR2 reads SQIVND (reference sequence). CDR3 length equals 16 residues. The V and J ends lost 1 base and 3 bases respectively, with 13 bases between them. Here the CDR3 reads CASSIGPGYNNQPQHF. CDR3 nucleotides: TGTGCCAGTAGTATAGGCCCAGGGTATAACAATCAGCCCCAGCATTTT.

This clone was seen just once. This chain connects TRBV13 to TRBJ1-5, with 8 positions matching TRBD1. With 5 bases clipped from V and 6 bases from J, the junction kept 12 bases outside the gene matches. Per the germline V gene, CDR1 is PRHDT and CDR2 is FYEKMQ (reference sequence). This CDR3 has 16 amino acids. The DNA of the CDR3 is TGTGCCAGCAGCCAGGGGGGCCACAGGGGGAGTCAGCCCCAGCATTTT. It encodes CASSQGGHRGSQPQHF.

This clone was found a few times. This chain joins TRBV3-1 (or the pseudogene TRBV3-2) and TRBJ1-4; D perhaps matches TRBD1 (5 bases). This CDR3 has 18 residues. V lost 1 base and J lost 0, with 15 bases in between. The germline V gene encodes CDR1 LGHDT and CDR2 YNNKEL (reference sequence). CDR3 coding DNA: TGTGCCAGCAGCCAAGGGTGGTTGACAGATACAACTAATGAAAAACTGTTTTTT. This encodes CASSQGWLTDTTNEKLFF.

In this sample, this clone turned up once. The chain links TRBV6-5 to TRBJ1-4; possible D gene TRBD1, 6 bases. CDR1 MNHEY and CDR2 SVGAGI come from the germline V gene. The length of the CDR3 is 14 residues. Trimming left V 7 bases short and J 4 bases short, with 13 bases between. CDR3 nucleotides: TGTGCCAGCAAGAGGACAGCCTTTAATGAAAAACTGTTTTTT. It is translated as CASKRTAFNEKLFF.